The clone carrying this T cell receptor beta chain was picked up one time. This sample is part of a study of blood T cell repertoires in COVID-19. Study information: In each case, the material was cDNA or gDNA derived from T cells, B-cell-depleted T cells, or PBMCs.

How the authors handled the data: Estimates of nucleated cell counts were drawn from the amplification of reference gene primers. TCRdb's table, derived via immunoSEQ multiplex PCR, lists solely in-frame clones and lacks some. V and J calls plus clone size are reproduced from that table; the DNA served to infer D and trimming. Seen here are roughly 380,000 clones, approximately 90% observed once, and the top ten hold roughly 1.6%. The CDR3 runs 14 residues. V lost 5 bases, J lost 4 bases, and 14 bases lay in between. The V gene's germline CDR1 is SGHTA and CDR2 FQGTGA. The genes are TRBV7-3 and TRBJ2-5; D gene ambiguous. The specimen was peripheral blood. This sequence was found in a woman aged 40 to 50 with COVID-19, enrolled during active disease. CDR3 bases: TGTGCCAGCAGCAAATCCGGCTGGAGAGAGACCCAGTACTTC. Translated: CASSKSGWRETQYF.